The rows below give T cell receptor beta chains drawn from one sample of a study of blood T cell repertoires in COVID-19. Data came from immunoSEQ multiplex PCR; TCRdb stores just in-frame clones and leaves some out. Found here are approximately 210,000 clones, around 90% of them singletons; the top ten hold 1.5%. The sample consisted of peripheral blood. The receptors come from a young man with active or convalescent COVID-19. Each CDR3 is given with its conserved first and last residue. A D gene is named only where the DNA matches it firmly. Size values are once, few and many counts, or a class for expanded clones, and some rows have none.

size	V	J	D	CDR3	DNA
few	TRBV4-2	TRBJ2-4	TRBD2	CASSHQLAGEDIQYF	TGTGCCAGCAGCCACCAACTAGCGGGAGAGGACATTCAGTACTTC
many	TRBV6-1	TRBJ2-1	TRBD1	CASSAWAERTGSKDNEQFF	TGTGCCAGCAGTGCTTGGGCCGAGCGGACAGGCTCAAAGGACAATGAGCAGTTCTTC
.	TRBV7-3	TRBJ2-7	TRBD1	CASSRDSSSYEQYF	TGTGCCAGCAGCCGGGACAGTAGCTCCTACGAGCAGTACTTC
.	TRBV3-1/TRBV3-2	TRBJ2-4	.	CASSQGSRVPKNIQYF	TGTGCCAGCAGCCAAGGGTCCAGGGTCCCCAAAAACATTCAGTACTTC
.	TRBV7-3	TRBJ2-2	TRBD1	CASSRQGAGELFF	TGTGCCAGCAGCAGACAGGGGGCCGGGGAGCTGTTTTTT
.	TRBV28	TRBJ2-7	TRBD2	CATNGGDSGYEQYF	TGTGCCACTAACGGGGGGGATAGCGGCTACGAGCAGTACTTC
.	TRBV5-6	TRBJ2-7	.	CASSLVRAAREQYF	TGTGCCAGCAGTTTGGTCAGGGCTGCGAGGGAGCAGTACTTC
.	TRBV20-1	TRBJ2-1	TRBD2	CSASGLAGGYNEQFF	TGCAGTGCTAGTGGTCTCGCGGGAGGATACAATGAGCAGTTCTTC
.	TRBV3-1/TRBV3-2	TRBJ1-2	TRBD1	CASSQGQGARGYTF	TGTGCCAGCAGCCAAGGACAGGGGGCTAGGGGCTACACCTTC
once	TRBV3-1/TRBV3-2	TRBJ2-5	TRBD2	CASSETSGRPSETQYF	TGTGCCAGCAGCGAAACTAGCGGGAGGCCCTCGGAGACCCAGTACTTC
.	TRBV7-9	TRBJ2-5	TRBD2	CASSSQGLAGVWETQYF	TGTGCCAGCAGCTCCCAGGGACTAGCGGGAGTTTGGGAGACCCAGTACTTC
.	TRBV10-2	TRBJ1-3	.	CASRSGVSGNTIYF	TGCGCCAGCAGATCCGGAGTCTCTGGAAACACCATATATTTT
.	TRBV6-2/TRBV6-3	TRBJ2-3	.	CASSSAGGTQYF	TGTGCCAGCAGTTCCGCGGGTGGTACGCAGTATTTT
.	TRBV28	TRBJ2-5	.	CASTSWVRGPQETQYF	TGTGCCAGCACATCCTGGGTGCGGGGTCCCCAAGAGACCCAGTACTTC
.	TRBV6-5	TRBJ1-6	.	CASRISDSHSPLHF	TGTGCCAGCAGGATTTCGGACAGCCATTCACCCCTCCACTTT
.	TRBV6-5	TRBJ1-6	TRBD1	CASSSDRARFSPLHF	TGTGCCAGCAGTTCCGACAGGGCTCGATTTTCACCCCTCCACTTT
.	TRBV4-3	TRBJ2-3	.	CASSPAGPTDTQYF	TGCGCCAGCAGCCCAGCGGGTCCCACAGATACGCAGTATTTT
.	TRBV28	TRBJ2-7	TRBD2	CASSLRVASGSYEQYF	TGTGCCAGCAGTTTAAGGGTGGCTAGCGGGAGCTACGAGCAGTACTTC
once	TRBV3-1/TRBV3-2	TRBJ2-7	.	CASSQDSHSSYEQYF	TGTGCCAGCAGCCAAGATTCCCACAGCTCCTACGAGCAGTACTTC
.	TRBV5-1	TRBJ2-3	.	CASSEGTAGTDTQYF	TGCGCCAGCAGCGAGGGGACTGCAGGCACAGATACGCAGTATTTT
.	TRBV27	TRBJ2-3	TRBD1	CASSLSGTGLTDTQYF	TGTGCCAGCAGTTTATCGGGGACAGGGCTAACAGATACGCAGTATTTT
.	TRBV2	TRBJ2-2	.	CATTILSGELFF	TGTGCCACCACTATTTTGTCCGGGGAGCTGTTTTTT
few	TRBV18	TRBJ1-2	TRBD1	CASSPQTGEVGYTF	TGTGCCAGCTCACCACAAACAGGGGAGGTTGGCTACACCTTC
.	TRBV6-2/TRBV6-3	TRBJ1-5	.	CASSWGRTGQPQHF	TGTGCCAGCAGCTGGGGCCGGACCGGTCAGCCCCAGCATTTT
.	TRBV14	TRBJ2-3	.	CASSQGSGGTDTQYF	TGTGCCAGCAGCCAAGGGTCAGGAGGAACAGATACGCAGTATTTT
.	TRBV27	TRBJ1-2	.	CASPSRVKTYYGYTF	TGTGCCAGCCCCTCCCGGGTCAAAACCTATTATGGCTACACCTTC
few	TRBV12-5	TRBJ1-1	.	CASGLGPGFF	TGTGCTAGTGGTTTGGGTCCTGGCTTCTTT
.	TRBV19	TRBJ1-2	.	CASSILAGSYGYTF	TGTGCCAGTAGTATCTTAGCGGGGTCTTATGGCTACACCTTC
.	TRBV6-5	TRBJ1-2	TRBD1	CASRLTGGLSGYTF	TGTGCCAGCAGGCTTACAGGGGGCTTATCTGGCTACACCTTC
.	TRBV28	TRBJ1-4	TRBD1	CASSLVGTGSEKLFF	TGTGCCAGCAGTTTAGTTGGGACAGGGAGTGAAAAACTGTTTTTT
once	TRBV10-3	TRBJ2-5	.	CAIRGTPGETQYF	TGTGCCATCAGGGGGACACCGGGAGAGACCCAGTACTTC
.	TRBV12-3/TRBV12-4	TRBJ1-1	TRBD1	CASRTGGQGAFF	TGTGCCAGTCGTACAGGGGGGCAGGGAGCTTTCTTT
.	TRBV3-1/TRBV3-2	TRBJ2-2	.	CASSLRASSGELFF	TGTGCCAGCAGCCTGAGAGCTAGTTCCGGGGAGCTGTTTTTT
.	TRBV7-2	TRBJ1-4	.	CASSLVRGGWEKLFF	TGTGCCAGCAGCTTAGTGAGGGGGGGCTGGGAAAAACTGTTTTTT
.	TRBV27	TRBJ1-5	.	CASSIDTGLTQHF	TGTGCCAGCAGTATTGACACAGGGTTGACCCAGCATTTT
.	TRBV7-2	TRBJ2-7	TRBD2	CASSLVGTSGSPLEQYF	TGTGCCAGCAGCTTAGTCGGGACTAGCGGGAGTCCCCTCGAGCAGTACTTC
.	TRBV4-2	TRBJ1-2	TRBD1	CASSRGTGNGYTF	TGTGCCAGCAGCCGGGGGACAGGGAACGGCTACACCTTC
.	TRBV7-8	TRBJ2-4	TRBD1	CASSRGGASSQNIQYF	TGTGCCAGCAGCCGAGGGGGCGCAAGTTCCCAAAACATTCAGTACTTC
once	TRBV14	TRBJ2-6	.	CASSQDTVLTF	TGTGCCAGCAGCCAAGATACTGTCCTGACTTTC
few	TRBV9	TRBJ2-2	.	CASSAQGGINTGELFF	TGTGCCAGCAGCGCCCAAGGGGGTATTAACACCGGGGAGCTGTTTTTT
once	TRBV27	TRBJ2-7	.	CASSFHPSFPSSYEQYF	TGTGCCAGCAGCTTCCACCCATCATTTCCCAGCTCCTACGAGCAGTACTTC
.	TRBV10-3	TRBJ2-3	TRBD2	CAIGLAGEDTQYF	TGTGCCATCGGACTAGCGGGAGAAGATACGCAGTATTTT
.	TRBV5-5	TRBJ2-7	TRBD1	CASSFGQGVVSEQYF	TGTGCCAGCAGCTTTGGACAGGGTGTTGTAAGCGAGCAGTACTTC
once	TRBV5-1	TRBJ1-4	.	CASSLGVTGDREKLFF	TGCGCCAGCAGCTTAGGGGTGACAGGTGATCGTGAAAAACTGTTTTTT
.	TRBV30	TRBJ1-1	.	CAWSVRSFRGGTEAFF	TGTGCCTGGAGTGTAAGAAGTTTTAGGGGGGGCACTGAAGCTTTCTTT
few	TRBV5-1	TRBJ1-1	.	CASSQGLENTEAFF	TGCGCCAGCAGCCAGGGACTGGAGAACACTGAAGCTTTCTTT
.	TRBV29-1	TRBJ2-1	TRBD2	CSVSSGLNEQFF	TGCAGCGTGTCTAGCGGACTCAATGAGCAGTTCTTC
.	TRBV28	TRBJ2-7	TRBD2	CASSLGREWGEQYF	TGTGCCAGCAGTTTAGGGCGGGAGTGGGGCGAGCAGTACTTC
.	TRBV28	TRBJ2-7	.	CASRTPGAEQYF	TGTGCCAGCAGAACACCGGGAGCCGAGCAGTACTTC
.	TRBV3-1/TRBV3-2	TRBJ1-5	.	CASSHLGASPQHF	TGTGCCAGCAGCCACCTCGGTGCGTCGCCCCAGCATTTT
.	TRBV3-1/TRBV3-2	TRBJ2-5	.	CASSGRRGGETQYF	TGTGCCAGCAGCGGCAGGAGGGGAGGAGAGACCCAGTACTTC
.	TRBV18	TRBJ1-2	.	CASSPDRDYGYTF	TGTGCCAGCTCACCGGACAGAGACTATGGCTACACCTTC